This T cell receptor (beta chain) was profiled in a study of Tregs in tolerant kidney transplant recipients. Study results and caveats: Few patients were studied, so findings need validation in larger groups.

Trimming stripped 0 bases from V and 1 base from J, with 13 bases between. CDR1 SGHVS and CDR2 FQNEAQ come from the germline V gene. This CDR3 comprises 16 residues. TCRdb's copy holds only in-frame clones and misses some; the assay was immunoSEQ multiplex PCR. The top ten clones hold 0.55% to 0.85% of a sample with 50,000 or so clones, less than 95% of them seen once. This clone came up once. The antigen is undetermined. Regulatory T cells were sorted from thawed PBMCs rested overnight at 37°C with about 210 IU/ml IL-2. Source material: Tregs from blood. This receptor was taken from a human donor in good health. The V gene is TRBV7-8, the J gene TRBJ2-7; perhaps TRBD2 as D (6 bases). CDR3 region: CASSLASSEISYEQYF. The CDR3, as DNA: TGTGCCAGCAGCTTAGCGTCTAGCGAGATTTCCTACGAGCAGTACTTC.